This TCR beta chain was sequenced in a study of blood T cell repertoires in COVID-19. About the study: Sites in the United States, Italy and Spain provided acute and convalescent COVID-19 samples. Nucleic acid was either cDNA or gDNA, and it came from T cells, B-cell-depleted T cells, or PBMCs.

Germline CDR1 is SGHTA and CDR2 is FQGNSA. The length of the CDR3 is 16 residues. V lost 1 base, J lost 6 bases, and 7 bases stayed unmatched. Study processing details: Estimation of nucleated cell counts relied on the amplification of reference gene primers. Clones were sequenced by immunoSEQ multiplex PCR, and TCRdb holds only the in-frame ones, with some missing. The DNA gave D and trimming, while V, J and clone size come from that table. The top ten clones hold around 6.1% of a sample with about 190,000 clones, under 85% of them seen once. Material for sequencing was peripheral blood. The chain recombines TRBV7-2 with TRBJ1-2, with 11 bases aligning to TRBD1. This sequence was found in a woman aged 40 to 50 with acute or convalescent COVID-19. The CDR3 loop is CASSLGTGGLPHGYTF. As DNA, the CDR3 is TGTGCCAGCAGCTTAGGGACAGGGGGCCTCCCTCATGGCTACACCTTC.